The present T cell receptor beta chain was sequenced within a study of cytomegalovirus exposure and HLA in healthy donors. This clone appeared once. Germline CDR1 reads MGHRA; CDR2 reads YSYEKL. The CDR3 sequence is 17 residues long. V was pared by 1 base and J by 1 base, with 14 bases between. TCRdb's table, derived via immunoSEQ multiplex PCR, lists solely in-frame clones and lacks some. This table has tens of thousands of clones, approximately 94% appearing once. The chain is built from TRBV4-1 and TRBJ1-3; no firm D call. This clonotype originated in a man younger than 35 in good health and CMV-seropositive. Specimen: PBMCs. The CDR3 DNA follows: TGCGCCAGCAGCCAAGTTACGCCGGTCTCATCTGGAAACACCATATATTTT. Translation gives CASSQVTPVSSGNTIYF.